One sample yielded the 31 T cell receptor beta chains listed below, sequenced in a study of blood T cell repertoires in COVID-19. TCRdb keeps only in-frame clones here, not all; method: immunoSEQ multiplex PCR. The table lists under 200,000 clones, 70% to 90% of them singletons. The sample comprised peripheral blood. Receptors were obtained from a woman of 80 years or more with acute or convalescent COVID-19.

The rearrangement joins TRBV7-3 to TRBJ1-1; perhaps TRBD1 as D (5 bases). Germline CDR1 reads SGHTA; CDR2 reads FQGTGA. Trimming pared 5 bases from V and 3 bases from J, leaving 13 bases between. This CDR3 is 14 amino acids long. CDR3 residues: CASSPPGKDTEAFF. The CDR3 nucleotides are TGTGCCAGCAGCCCTCCAGGGAAGGACACTGAAGCTTTCTTT.

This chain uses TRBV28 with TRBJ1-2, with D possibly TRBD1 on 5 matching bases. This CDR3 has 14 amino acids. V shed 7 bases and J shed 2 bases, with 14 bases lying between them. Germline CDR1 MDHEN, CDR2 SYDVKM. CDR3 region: CASTDSPLNYGYTF. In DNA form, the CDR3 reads TGTGCCAGCACTGACAGTCCTCTAAACTATGGCTACACCTTC.

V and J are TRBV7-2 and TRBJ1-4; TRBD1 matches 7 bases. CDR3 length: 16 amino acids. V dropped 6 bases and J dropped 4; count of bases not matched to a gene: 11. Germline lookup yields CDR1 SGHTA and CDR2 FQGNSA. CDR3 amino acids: CASSLSPGTDNEKLFF. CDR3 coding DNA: TGTGCCAGCAGTCTTTCCCCCGGGACAGATAATGAAAAACTGTTTTTT.

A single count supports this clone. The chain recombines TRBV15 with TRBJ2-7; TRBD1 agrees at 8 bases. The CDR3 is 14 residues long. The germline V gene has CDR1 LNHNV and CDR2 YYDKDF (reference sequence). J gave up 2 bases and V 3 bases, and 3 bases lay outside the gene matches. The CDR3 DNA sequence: TGTGCCACCAGCAGGGACAGGGCCACCTACGAGCAGTACTTC. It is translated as CATSRDRATYEQYF.

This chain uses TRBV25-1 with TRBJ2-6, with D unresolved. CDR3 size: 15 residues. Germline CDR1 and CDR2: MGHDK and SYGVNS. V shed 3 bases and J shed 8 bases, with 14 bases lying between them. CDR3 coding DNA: TGTGCCAGCAGTGACGTTTCCATAGCTTCCAACGTCCTGACTTTC. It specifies CASSDVSIASNVLTF. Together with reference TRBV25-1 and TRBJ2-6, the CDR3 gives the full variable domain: EADIYQTPRYLVIGTGKKITLECSQTMGHDKMYWYQQDPGMELHLIHYSYGVNSTEKGDLSSESTVSRIRTEHFPLTLESARPSHTSQYLCASSDVSIASNVLTFGAGSRLTVL.

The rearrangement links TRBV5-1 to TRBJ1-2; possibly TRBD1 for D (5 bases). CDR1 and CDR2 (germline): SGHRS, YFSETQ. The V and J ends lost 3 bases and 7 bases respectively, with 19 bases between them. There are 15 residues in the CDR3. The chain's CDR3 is CASSSPDKRSGGYTF. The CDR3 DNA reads TGCGCCAGCAGCTCGCCGGACAAGCGATCAGGTGGCTACACCTTC.

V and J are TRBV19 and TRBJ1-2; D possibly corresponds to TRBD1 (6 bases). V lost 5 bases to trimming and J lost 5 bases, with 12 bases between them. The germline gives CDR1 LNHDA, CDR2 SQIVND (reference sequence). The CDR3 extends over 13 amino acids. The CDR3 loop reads CASSVTGAYGYTF. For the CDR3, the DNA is TGTGCCAGTAGTGTGACAGGCGCGTATGGCTACACCTTC.

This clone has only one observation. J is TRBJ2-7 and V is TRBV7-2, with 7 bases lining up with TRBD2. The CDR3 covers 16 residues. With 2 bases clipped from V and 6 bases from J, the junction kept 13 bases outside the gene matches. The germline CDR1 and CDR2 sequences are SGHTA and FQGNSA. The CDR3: CASSLIGGAGATEQYF. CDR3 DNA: TGTGCCAGCAGCTTAATCGGGGGTGCGGGAGCCACCGAGCAGTACTTC.

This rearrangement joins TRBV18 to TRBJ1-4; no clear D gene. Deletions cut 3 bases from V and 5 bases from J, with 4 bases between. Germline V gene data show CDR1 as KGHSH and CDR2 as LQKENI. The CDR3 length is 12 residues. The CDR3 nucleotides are TGTGCCAGCTCACCTCCGAATGAAAAACTGTTTTTT. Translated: CASSPPNEKLFF.

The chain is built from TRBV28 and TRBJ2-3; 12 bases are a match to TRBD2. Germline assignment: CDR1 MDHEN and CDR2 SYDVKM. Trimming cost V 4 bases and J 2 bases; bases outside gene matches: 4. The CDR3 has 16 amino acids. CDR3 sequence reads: CASSSGTSGFTDTQYF. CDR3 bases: TGTGCCAGCAGTTCCGGGACTAGCGGGTTCACAGATACGCAGTATTTT.

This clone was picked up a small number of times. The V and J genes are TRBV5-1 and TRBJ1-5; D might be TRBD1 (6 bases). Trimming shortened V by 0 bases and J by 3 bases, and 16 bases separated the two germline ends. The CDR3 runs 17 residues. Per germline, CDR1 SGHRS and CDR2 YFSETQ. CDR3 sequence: CASSLVALGDTNQPQHF. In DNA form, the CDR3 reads TGCGCCAGCAGCTTGGTGGCGCTGGGGGACACCAATCAGCCCCAGCATTTT.

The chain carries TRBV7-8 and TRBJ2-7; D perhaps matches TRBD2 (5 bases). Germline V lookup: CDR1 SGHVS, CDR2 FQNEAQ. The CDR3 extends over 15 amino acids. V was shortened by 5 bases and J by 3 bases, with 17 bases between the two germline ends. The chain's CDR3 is CASSPRSGNLYEQYF. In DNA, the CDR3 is TGTGCCAGCAGCCCTCGTTCCGGGAATCTCTACGAGCAGTACTTC.

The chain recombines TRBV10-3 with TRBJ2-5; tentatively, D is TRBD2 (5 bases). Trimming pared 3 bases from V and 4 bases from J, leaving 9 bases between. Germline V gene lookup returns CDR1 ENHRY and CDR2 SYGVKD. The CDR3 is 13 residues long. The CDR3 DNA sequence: TGTGCCATCAGTGACGAGGGAAGAGAGACCCAGTACTTC. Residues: CAISDEGRETQYF.

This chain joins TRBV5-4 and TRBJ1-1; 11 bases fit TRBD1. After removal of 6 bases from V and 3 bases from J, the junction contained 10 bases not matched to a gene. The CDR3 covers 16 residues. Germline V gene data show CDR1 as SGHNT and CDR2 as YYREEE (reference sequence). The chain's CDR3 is CASTSGTGGWDTEAFF. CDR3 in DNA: TGTGCCAGCACCTCCGGGACAGGGGGATGGGACACTGAAGCTTTCTTT.

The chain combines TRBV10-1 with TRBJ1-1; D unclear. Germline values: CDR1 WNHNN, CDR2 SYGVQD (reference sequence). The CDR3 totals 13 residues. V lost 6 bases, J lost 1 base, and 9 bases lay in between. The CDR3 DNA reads TGCGCCAGCAGCCCCCGGGAGAACACTGAAGCTTTCTTT. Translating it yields CASSPRENTEAFF.

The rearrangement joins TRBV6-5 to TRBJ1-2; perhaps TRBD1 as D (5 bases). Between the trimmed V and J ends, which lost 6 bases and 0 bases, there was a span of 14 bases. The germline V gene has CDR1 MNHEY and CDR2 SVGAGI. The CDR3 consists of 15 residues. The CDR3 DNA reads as TGTGCCAGCAGCCTGGGGGGGAGTACTAACTATGGCTACACCTTC. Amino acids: CASSLGGSTNYGYTF.

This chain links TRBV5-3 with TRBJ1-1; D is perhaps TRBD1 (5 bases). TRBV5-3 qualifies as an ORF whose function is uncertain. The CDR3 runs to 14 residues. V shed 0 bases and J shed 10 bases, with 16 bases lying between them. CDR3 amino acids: CARSLEGHFGAAFF. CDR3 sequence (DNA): TGTGCCAGAAGCTTGGAAGGACACTTTGGGGCAGCTTTCTTT.

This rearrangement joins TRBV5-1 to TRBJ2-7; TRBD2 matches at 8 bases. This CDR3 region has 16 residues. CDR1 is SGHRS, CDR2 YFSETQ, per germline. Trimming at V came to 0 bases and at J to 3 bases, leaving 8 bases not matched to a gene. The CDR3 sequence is CASSLGGSGKHYEQYF. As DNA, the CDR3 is TGCGCCAGCAGCTTGGGCGGTAGCGGGAAGCACTACGAGCAGTACTTC.

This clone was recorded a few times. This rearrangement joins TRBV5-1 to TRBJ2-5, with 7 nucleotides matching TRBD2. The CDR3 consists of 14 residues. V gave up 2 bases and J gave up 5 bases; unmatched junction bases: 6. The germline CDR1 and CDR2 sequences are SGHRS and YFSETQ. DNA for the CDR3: TGCGCCAGCAGCTTTGAGGCGGGAGCTGAGACCCAGTACTTC. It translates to CASSFEAGAETQYF.

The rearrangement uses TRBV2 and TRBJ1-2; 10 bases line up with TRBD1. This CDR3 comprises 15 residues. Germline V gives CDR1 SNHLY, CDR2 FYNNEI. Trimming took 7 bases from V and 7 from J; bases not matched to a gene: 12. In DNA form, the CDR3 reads TGTGCCAGCACATTAAAGGACAGGGGGTTAGGTGGCTACACCTTC. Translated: CASTLKDRGLGGYTF.

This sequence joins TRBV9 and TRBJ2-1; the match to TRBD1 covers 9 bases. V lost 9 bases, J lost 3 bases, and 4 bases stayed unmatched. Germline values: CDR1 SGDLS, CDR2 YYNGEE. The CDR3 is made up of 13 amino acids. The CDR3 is CATGTGNYNEQFF. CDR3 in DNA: TGTGCCACCGGGACAGGGAACTACAATGAGCAGTTCTTC.

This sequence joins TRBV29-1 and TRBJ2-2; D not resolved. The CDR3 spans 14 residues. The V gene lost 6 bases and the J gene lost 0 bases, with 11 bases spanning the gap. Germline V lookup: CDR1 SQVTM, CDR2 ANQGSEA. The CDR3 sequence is CSVLDTSNTGELFF. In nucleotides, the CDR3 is TGCAGCGTCTTAGATACTTCGAACACCGGGGAGCTGTTTTTT.

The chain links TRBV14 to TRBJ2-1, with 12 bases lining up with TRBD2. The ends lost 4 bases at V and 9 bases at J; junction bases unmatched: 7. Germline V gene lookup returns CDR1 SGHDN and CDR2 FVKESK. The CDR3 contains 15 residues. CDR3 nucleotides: TGTGCCAGCAGCCCCCGGACTAGCGGGACCGGTGAGCAGTTCTTC. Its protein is CASSPRTSGTGEQFF.

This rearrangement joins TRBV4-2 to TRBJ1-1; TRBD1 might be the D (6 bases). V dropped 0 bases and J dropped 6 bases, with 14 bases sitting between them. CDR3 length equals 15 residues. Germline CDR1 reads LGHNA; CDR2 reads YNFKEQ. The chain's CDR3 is CASSQDLQGRAEAFF. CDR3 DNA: TGTGCCAGCAGCCAAGATCTCCAGGGGCGGGCTGAAGCTTTCTTT.

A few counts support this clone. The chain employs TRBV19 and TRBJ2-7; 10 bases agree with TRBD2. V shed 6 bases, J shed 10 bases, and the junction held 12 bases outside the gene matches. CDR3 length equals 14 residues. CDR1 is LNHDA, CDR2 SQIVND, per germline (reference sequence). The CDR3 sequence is CASRSVSSGSPQYF. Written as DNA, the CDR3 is TGTGCCAGTAGATCGGTGTCTAGCGGGAGTCCCCAGTACTTC.

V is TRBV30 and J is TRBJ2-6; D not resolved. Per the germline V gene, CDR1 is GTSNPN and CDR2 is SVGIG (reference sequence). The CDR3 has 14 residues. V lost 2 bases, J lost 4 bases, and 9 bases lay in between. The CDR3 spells CAWSTLPGANVLTF. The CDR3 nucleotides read TGTGCCTGGAGTACCCTACCCGGGGCCAACGTCCTGACTTTC.

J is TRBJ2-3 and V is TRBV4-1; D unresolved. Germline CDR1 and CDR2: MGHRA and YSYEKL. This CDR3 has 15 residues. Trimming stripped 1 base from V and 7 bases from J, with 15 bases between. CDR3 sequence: CASSQVPLGVNTQYF. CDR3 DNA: TGCGCCAGCAGCCAAGTTCCGCTAGGAGTAAATACGCAGTATTTT.

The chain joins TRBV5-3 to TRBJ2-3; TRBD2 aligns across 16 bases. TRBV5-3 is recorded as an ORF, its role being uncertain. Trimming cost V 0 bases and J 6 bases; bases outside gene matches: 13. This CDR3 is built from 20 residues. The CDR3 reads CARSLAAPGLAGGPSDTQYF. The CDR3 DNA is TGTGCCAGAAGCTTGGCCGCTCCGGGACTAGCGGGAGGGCCGTCGGATACGCAGTATTTT.

The CDR3 protein is CASSEAWGGNQPQHF. The CDR3, as DNA: TGTGCCAGCAGTGAAGCATGGGGGGGCAATCAGCCCCAGCATTTT. The gene calls are TRBV6-1 and TRBJ1-5; possibly TRBD1 for D (5 bases). Germline V gives CDR1 MNHNS, CDR2 SASEGT. Trimming shortened V by 0 bases and J by 2 bases, and 8 bases separated the two germline ends. The CDR3 loop spans 15 amino acids.

The CDR3: CASSTSGGLNTGELFF. The CDR3 nucleotides are TGTGCCAGCAGCACGAGCGGGGGCCTGAACACCGGGGAGCTGTTTTTT. V is TRBV3-1 (or the pseudogene TRBV3-2) and J is TRBJ2-2, with TRBD2 matching 8 bases. Germline-derived CDR1 and CDR2 are LGHDT and YNNKEL (reference sequence). There are 16 residues in the CDR3. Trimming took 5 bases from V and 1 from J; bases not matched to a gene: 6.

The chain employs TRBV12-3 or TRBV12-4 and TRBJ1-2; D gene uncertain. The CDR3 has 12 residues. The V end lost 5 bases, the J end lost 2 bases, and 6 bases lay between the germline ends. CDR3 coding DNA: TGTGCCAGCAGTCCAGGCAACTATGGCTACACCTTC. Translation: CASSPGNYGYTF.